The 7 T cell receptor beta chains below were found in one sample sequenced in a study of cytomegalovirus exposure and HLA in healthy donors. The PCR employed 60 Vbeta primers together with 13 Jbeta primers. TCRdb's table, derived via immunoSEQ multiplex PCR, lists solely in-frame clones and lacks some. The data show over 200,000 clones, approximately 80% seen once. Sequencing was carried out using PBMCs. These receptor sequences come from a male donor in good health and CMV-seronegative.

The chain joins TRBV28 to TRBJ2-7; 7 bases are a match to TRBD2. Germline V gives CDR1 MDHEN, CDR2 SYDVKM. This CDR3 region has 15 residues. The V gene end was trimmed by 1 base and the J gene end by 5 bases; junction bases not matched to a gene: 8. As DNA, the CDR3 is TGTGCCAGCAGTTTATCACGCGGGAGTTTCCACGAGCAGTACTTC. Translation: CASSLSRGSFHEQYF.

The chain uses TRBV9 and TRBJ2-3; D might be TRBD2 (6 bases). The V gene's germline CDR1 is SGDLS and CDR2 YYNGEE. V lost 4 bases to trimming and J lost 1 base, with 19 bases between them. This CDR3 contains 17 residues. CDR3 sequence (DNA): TGTGCCAGCAGCCCGAGTCTAACTAGCCCTCGCACAGATACGCAGTATTTT. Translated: CASSPSLTSPRTDTQYF.

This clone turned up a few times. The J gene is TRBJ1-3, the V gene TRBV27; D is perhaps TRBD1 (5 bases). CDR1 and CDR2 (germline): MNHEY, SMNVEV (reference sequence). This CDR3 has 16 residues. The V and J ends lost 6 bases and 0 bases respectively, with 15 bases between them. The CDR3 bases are TGTGCCAGCAGCCCTACCGGGGGTACCTCTGGAAACACCATATATTTT. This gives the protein CASSPTGGTSGNTIYF.

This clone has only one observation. The CDR3 DNA reads as TGCGCCAGCAGCCCCCAATCCAGCACAGATACGCAGTATTTT. Protein sequence: CASSPQSSTDTQYF. V usage is TRBV5-1 and J usage is TRBJ2-3, with unresolved D. The CDR3 has 14 residues. Germline V gene data show CDR1 as SGHRS and CDR2 as YFSETQ. The V end was cut by 4 bases, the J end by 0 bases, with 9 bases between.

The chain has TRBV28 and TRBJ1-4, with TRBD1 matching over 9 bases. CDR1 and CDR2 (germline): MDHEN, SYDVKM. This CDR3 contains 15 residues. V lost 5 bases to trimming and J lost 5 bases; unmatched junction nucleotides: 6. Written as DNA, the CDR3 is TGTGCCAGCAGTCCCGGGACAGGGCGAAATGAAAAACTGTTTTTT. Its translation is CASSPGTGRNEKLFF.

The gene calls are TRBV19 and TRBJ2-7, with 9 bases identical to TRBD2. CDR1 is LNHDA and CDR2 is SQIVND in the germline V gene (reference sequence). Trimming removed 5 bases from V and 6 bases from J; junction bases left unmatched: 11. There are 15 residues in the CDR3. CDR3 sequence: CASSSLAGTGREQYF. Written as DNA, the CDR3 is TGTGCCAGTAGTTCGCTAGCGGGAACAGGGCGCGAGCAGTACTTC.

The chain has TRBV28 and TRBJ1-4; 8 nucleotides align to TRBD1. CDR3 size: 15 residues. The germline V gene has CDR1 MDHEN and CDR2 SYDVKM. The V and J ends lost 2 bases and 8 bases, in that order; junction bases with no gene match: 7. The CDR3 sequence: CASSLRQGAGEKLFF. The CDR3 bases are TGTGCCAGCAGTTTACGTCAGGGGGCCGGGGAAAAACTGTTTTTT.